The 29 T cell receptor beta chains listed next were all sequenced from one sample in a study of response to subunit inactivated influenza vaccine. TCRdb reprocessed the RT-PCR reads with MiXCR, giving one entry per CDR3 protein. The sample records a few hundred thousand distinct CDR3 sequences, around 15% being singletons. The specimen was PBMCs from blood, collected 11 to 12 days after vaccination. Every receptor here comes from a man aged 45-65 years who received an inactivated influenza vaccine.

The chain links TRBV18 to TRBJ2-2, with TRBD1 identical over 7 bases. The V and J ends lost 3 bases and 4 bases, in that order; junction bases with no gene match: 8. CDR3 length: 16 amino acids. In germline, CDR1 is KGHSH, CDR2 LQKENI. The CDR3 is CASSPRQGQSTGELFF. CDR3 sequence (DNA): TGTGCCAGCTCACCGAGGCAGGGACAGAGCACCGGGGAGCTGTTTTTT.

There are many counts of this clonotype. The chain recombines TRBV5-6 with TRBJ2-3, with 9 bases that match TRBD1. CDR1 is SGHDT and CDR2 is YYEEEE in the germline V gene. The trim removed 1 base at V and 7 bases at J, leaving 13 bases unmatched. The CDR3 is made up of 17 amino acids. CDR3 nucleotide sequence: TGTGCCAGCAGCTTGCTCTTCGGGGACAGGGAGGACCATACGCAGTATTTT. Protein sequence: CASSLLFGDREDHTQYF.

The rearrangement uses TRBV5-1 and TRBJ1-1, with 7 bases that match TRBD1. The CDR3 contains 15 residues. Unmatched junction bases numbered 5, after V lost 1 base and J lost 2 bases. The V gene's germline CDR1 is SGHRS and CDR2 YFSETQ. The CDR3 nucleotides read TGCGCCAGCAGCTTGTGGGGACAGAGTAACACTGAAGCTTTCTTT. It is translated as CASSLWGQSNTEAFF.

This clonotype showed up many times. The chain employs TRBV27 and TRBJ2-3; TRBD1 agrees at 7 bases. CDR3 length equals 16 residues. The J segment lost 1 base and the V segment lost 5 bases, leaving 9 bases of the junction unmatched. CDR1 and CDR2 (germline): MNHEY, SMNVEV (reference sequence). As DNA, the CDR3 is TGTGCCAGCAGTACCAATTCCGGGACAGGCACAGATACGCAGTATTTT. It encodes CASSTNSGTGTDTQYF.

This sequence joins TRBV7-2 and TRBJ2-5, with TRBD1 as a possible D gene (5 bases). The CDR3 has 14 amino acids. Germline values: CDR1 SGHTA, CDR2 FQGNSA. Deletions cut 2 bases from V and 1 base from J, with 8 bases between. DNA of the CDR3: TGTGCCAGCAGCTTAAACCAGGGCCAAGAGACCCAGTACTTC. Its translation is CASSLNQGQETQYF.

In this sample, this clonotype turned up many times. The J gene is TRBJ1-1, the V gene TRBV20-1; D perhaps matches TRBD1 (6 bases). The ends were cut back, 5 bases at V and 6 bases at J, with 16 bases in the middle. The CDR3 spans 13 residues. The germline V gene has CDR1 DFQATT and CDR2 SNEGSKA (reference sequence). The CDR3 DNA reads TGCAGTGCTGAGACAGGTGGTTGGGCTGAAGCTTTCTTT. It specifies CSAETGGWAEAFF.

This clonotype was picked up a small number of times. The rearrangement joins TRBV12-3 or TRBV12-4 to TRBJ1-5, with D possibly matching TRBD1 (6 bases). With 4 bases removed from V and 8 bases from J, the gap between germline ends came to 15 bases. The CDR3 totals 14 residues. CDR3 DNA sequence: TGTGCCAGCAGTTCCGGACAGAAAGGAAAGCCCCAGCATTTT. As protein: CASSSGQKGKPQHF.

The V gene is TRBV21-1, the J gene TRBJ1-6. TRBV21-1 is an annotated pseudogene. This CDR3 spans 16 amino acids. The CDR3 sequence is CASKVGLSSYNSPLHF. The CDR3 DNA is TGTGCCAGCAAAGTCGGTCTGAGCTCCTATAATTCACCCCTCCACTTT.

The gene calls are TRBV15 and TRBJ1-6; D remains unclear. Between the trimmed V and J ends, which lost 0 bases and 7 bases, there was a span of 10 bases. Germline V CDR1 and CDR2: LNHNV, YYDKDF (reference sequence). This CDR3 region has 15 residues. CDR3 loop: CATSRDRQLNSPLHF. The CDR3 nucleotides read TGTGCCACCAGCAGAGATAGGCAGCTAAATTCACCCCTCCACTTT.

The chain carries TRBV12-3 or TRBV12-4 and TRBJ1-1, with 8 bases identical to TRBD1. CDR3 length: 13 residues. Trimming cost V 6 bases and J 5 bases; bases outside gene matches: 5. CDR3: CASSPTGETEAFF. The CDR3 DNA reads TGTGCCAGCAGCCCGACAGGGGAGACTGAAGCTTTCTTT.

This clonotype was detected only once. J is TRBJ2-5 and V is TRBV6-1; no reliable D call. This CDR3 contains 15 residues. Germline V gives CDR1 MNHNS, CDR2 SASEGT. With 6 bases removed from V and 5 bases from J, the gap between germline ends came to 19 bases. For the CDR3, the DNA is TGTGCCAGCAGCCTTATGGTATCGACCAGGGAGACCCAGTACTTC. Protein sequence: CASSLMVSTRETQYF.

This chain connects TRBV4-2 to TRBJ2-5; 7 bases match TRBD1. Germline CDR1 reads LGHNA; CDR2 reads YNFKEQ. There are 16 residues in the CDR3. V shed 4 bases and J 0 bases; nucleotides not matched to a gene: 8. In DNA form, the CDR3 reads TGTGCCAGCAGCCGGATGGCCGGGACAGACCAAGAGACCCAGTACTTC. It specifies CASSRMAGTDQETQYF.

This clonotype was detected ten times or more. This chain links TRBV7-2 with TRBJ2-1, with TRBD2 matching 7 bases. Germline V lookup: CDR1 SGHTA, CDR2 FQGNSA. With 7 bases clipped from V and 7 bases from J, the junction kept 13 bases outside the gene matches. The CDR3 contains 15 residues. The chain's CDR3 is CASNRRPGGINEQFF. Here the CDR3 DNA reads TGTGCCAGCAACCGAAGACCGGGAGGAATAAATGAGCAGTTCTTC.

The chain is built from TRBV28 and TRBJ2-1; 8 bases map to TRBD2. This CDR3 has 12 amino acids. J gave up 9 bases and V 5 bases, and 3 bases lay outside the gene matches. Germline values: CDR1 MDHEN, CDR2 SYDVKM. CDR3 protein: CASSLREVEQFF. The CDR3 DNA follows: TGTGCCAGCAGTCTGCGGGAGGTTGAGCAGTTCTTC.

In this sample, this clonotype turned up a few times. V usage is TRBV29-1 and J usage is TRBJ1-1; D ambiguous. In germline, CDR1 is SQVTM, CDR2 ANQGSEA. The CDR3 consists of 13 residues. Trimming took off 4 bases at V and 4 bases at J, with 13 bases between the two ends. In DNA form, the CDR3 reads TGCAGCGTTGGGTGGGAGTGGGGCACTGAAGCTTTCTTT. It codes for CSVGWEWGTEAFF. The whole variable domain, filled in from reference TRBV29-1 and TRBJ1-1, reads SAVISQKPSRDICQRGTSLTIQCQVDSQVTMMFWYRQQPGQSLTLIATANQGSEATYESGFVIDKFPISRPNLTFSTLTVSNMSPEDSSIYLCSVGWEWGTEAFFGQGTRLTVV.

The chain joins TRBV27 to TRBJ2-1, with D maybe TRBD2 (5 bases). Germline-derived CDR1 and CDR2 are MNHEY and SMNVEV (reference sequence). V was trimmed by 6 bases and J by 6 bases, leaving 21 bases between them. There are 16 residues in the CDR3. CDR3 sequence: CASSDPGFSLANEQFF. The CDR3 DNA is TGTGCCAGCAGCGATCCGGGGTTCTCCCTTGCCAATGAGCAGTTCTTC.

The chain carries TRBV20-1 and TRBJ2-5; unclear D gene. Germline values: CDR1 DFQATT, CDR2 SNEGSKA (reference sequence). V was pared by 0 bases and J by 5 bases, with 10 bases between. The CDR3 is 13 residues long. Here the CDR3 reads CSARDPSTETQYF. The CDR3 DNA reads TGCAGTGCTAGAGACCCGTCCACGGAGACCCAGTACTTC.

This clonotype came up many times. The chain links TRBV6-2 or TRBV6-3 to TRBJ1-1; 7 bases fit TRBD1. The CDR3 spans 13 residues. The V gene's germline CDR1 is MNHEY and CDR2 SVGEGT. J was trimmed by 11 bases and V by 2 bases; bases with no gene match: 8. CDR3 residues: CASSYRPTGLAFF. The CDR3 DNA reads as TGTGCCAGCAGTTACCGACCGACAGGGTTGGCTTTCTTT.

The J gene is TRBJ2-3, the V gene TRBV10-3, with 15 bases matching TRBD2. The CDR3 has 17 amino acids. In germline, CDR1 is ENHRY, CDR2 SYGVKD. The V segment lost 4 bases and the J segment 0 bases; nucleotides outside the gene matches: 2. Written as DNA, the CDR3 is TGTGCCATCAGTGGAGGACTAGCGGGGGGGAGCACAGATACGCAGTATTTT. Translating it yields CAISGGLAGGSTDTQYF.

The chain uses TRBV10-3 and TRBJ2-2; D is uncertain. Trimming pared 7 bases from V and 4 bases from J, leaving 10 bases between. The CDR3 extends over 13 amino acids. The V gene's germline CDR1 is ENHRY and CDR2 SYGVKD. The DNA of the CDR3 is TGTGCCATCACCAGTGCGGTCACCGGGGAGCTGTTTTTT. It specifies CAITSAVTGELFF.

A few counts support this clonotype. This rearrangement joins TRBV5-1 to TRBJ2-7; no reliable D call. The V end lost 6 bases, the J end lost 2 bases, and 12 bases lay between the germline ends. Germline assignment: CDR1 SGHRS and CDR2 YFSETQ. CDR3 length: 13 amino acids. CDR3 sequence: CASNFPYTYEQYF. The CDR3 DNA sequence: TGCGCCAGCAATTTTCCCTACACCTACGAGCAGTACTTC.

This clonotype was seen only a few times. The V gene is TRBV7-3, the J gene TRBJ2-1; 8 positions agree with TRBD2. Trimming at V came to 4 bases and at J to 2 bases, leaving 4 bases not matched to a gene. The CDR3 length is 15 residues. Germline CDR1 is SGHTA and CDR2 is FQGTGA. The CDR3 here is CASSSASGPYNEQFF. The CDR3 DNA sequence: TGTGCCAGCAGCTCCGCTAGCGGGCCCTACAATGAGCAGTTCTTC.

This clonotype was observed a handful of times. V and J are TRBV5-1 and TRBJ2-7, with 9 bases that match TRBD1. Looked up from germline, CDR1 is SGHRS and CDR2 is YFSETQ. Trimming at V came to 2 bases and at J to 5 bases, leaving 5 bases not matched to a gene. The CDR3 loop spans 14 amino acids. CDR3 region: CASSLQGALNEQYF. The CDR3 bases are TGCGCCAGCAGCTTACAGGGGGCTCTCAACGAGCAGTACTTC.

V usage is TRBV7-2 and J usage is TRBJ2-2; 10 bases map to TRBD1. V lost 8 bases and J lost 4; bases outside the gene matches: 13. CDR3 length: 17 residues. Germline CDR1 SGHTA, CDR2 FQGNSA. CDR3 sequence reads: CASGPGTGAPFTGELFF. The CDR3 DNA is TGTGCCAGCGGACCCGGGACAGGGGCGCCCTTCACCGGGGAGCTGTTTTTT. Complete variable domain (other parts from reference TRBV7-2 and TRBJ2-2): GAGVSQSPSNKVTEKGKDVELRCDPISGHTALYWYRQSLGQGLEFLIYFQGNSAPDKSGLPSDRFSAERTGGSVSTLTIQRTQQEDSAVYLCASGPGTGAPFTGELFFGEGSRLTVL.

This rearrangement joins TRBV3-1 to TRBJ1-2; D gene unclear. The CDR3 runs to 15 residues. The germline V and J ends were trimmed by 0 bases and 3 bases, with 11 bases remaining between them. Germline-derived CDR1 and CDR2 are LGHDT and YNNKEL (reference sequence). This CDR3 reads CASSQDLKTHYGYTF. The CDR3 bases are TGTGCCAGCAGCCAAGATTTGAAAACCCACTATGGCTACACCTTC.

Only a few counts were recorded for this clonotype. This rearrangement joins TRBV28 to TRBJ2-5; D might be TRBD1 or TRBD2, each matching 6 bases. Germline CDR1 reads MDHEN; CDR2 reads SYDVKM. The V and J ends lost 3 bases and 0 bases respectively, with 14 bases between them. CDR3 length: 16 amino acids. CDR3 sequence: CASSFTGRRYQETQYF. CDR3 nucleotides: TGTGCCAGCAGTTTTACAGGGAGGCGGTACCAAGAGACCCAGTACTTC.

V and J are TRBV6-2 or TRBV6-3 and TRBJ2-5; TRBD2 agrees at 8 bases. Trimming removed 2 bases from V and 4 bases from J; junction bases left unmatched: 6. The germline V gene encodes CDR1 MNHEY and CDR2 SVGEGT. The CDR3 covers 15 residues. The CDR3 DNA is TGTGCCAGCAGTTACCCCAACCGGGAGGGAGAGACCCAGTACTTC. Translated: CASSYPNREGETQYF.

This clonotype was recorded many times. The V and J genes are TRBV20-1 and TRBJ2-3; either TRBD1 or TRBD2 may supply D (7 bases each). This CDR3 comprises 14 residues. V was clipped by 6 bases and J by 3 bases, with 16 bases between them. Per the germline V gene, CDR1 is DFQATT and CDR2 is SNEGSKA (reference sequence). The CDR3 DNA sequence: TGCAGTGCCAGGGAGGGGGCGAAGACAGATACGCAGTATTTT. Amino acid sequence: CSAREGAKTDTQYF.

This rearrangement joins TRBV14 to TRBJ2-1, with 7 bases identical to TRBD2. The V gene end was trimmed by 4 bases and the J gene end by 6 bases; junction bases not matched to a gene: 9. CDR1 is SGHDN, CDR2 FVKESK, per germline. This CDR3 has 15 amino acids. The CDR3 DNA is TGTGCCAGCAGCCCCCCGGGCGGGAGTTTCAATGAGCAGTTCTTC. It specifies CASSPPGGSFNEQFF.